Shown below are 16 T cell receptor beta chains from a single sample sequenced in a study of OX40 agonist ivuxolimab in advanced cancers. Generated by immunoSEQ multiplex PCR, the TCRdb table keeps only in-frame clones and is missing some. The table records about 43,000 clones, approximately 86% of them present only once. The sample was CD4+ or CD8+ T cells sorted from blood, taken in a trial of the OX40 agonist ivuxolimab. These receptors all come from an adult with an advanced solid tumor such as melanoma, head and neck, liver or kidney cancer.

This chain connects TRBV13 to TRBJ2-3; TRBD2 aligns across 8 bases. J was trimmed by 4 bases and V by 2 bases; bases with no gene match: 8. CDR3 length: 16 amino acids. Looked up from germline, CDR1 is PRHDT and CDR2 is FYEKMQ (reference sequence). The chain's CDR3 is CASSLLGGGIPDTQYF. The CDR3 coding sequence is TGTGCCAGCAGCTTATTAGGCGGGGGGATCCCAGATACGCAGTATTTT.

The chain is built from TRBV7-2 and TRBJ1-5; D call uncertain. Germline V gives CDR1 SGHTA, CDR2 FQGNSA. V lost 1 base to trimming and J lost 7 bases, with 11 bases between them. CDR3 length: 14 residues. The chain's CDR3 is CASSLGRGGQPQHF. CDR3 sequence (DNA): TGTGCCAGCAGCTTAGGCCGGGGTGGGCAGCCCCAGCATTTT.

The chain uses TRBV11-2 and TRBJ2-2; D is unresolved. Trimming removed 5 bases from V and 4 bases from J, with 14 bases in between. The germline gives CDR1 SGHAT, CDR2 FQNNGV. There are 15 residues in the CDR3. CDR3 amino acids: CASSPLAIGTGELFF. The CDR3 DNA follows: TGTGCCAGCAGCCCCCTCGCGATCGGCACCGGGGAGCTGTTTTTT.

The chain employs TRBV6-6 and TRBJ2-7; D might be TRBD2 (5 bases). CDR3 length equals 14 residues. Germline V lookup: CDR1 MNHNY, CDR2 SVGAGI (reference sequence). Deletions cut 2 bases from V and 2 bases from J, with 10 bases between. The DNA for the CDR3 is TGTGCCAGCAGTTACCTCGGGGTGGCCTACGAGCAGTACTTC. The encoded protein is CASSYLGVAYEQYF.

The V gene is TRBV11-2, the J gene TRBJ1-1; tentative D call: TRBD1 (5 bases). The CDR3 runs 17 residues. CDR1 SGHAT and CDR2 FQNNGV come from the germline V gene. Trimming took 1 base from V and 3 from J, leaving 18 bases between them. CDR3 in amino acids: CASSLVIGTGSHTEAFF. CDR3 bases: TGTGCCAGCAGCTTAGTAATTGGGACGGGTAGTCACACTGAAGCTTTCTTT.

The rearrangement uses TRBV7-6 and TRBJ2-7; perhaps TRBD1 as D (6 bases). The germline CDR1 and CDR2 sequences are SGHVS and FNYEAQ. V was pared by 5 bases and J by 6 bases, with 17 bases between. The CDR3 has 14 amino acids. CDR3 nucleotide sequence: TGTGCCAGCAGCCGACAGGAAACTTGGTCCGAGCAGTACTTC. This sequence encodes CASSRQETWSEQYF. Full variable domain (rest looked up from reference TRBV7-6 and TRBJ2-7): GAGVSQSPRYKVTKRGQDVALRCDPISGHVSLYWYRQALGQGPEFLTYFNYEAQQDKSGLPNDRFSAERPEGSISTLTIQRTEQRDSAMYRCASSRQETWSEQYFGPGTRLTVT.

CDR3 region: CASNQDRGSKNIQYF. For the CDR3, the DNA is TGTGCCAGTAACCAGGACAGGGGTTCCAAAAACATTCAGTACTTC. The chain recombines TRBV19 with TRBJ2-4, with 9 bases that match TRBD1. This CDR3 region has 15 residues. With V trimmed by 7 bases and J by 2 bases, 6 bases remained unmatched. Germline CDR1 reads LNHDA; CDR2 reads SQIVND (reference sequence).

The V and J genes are TRBV5-1 and TRBJ1-1; TRBD1 matches at 7 bases. Per the germline V gene, CDR1 is SGHRS and CDR2 is YFSETQ. The V segment lost 4 bases and the J segment 3 bases; nucleotides outside the gene matches: 6. This CDR3 has 14 amino acids. CDR3: CASSPGGKDTEAFF. CDR3 bases: TGCGCCAGCAGCCCAGGGGGTAAGGACACTGAAGCTTTCTTT.

The chain uses TRBV4-1 and TRBJ2-5, with 8 bases identical to TRBD2. Per germline, CDR1 MGHRA and CDR2 YSYEKL. Trimming at V came to 3 bases and at J to 3 bases, leaving 0 bases not matched to a gene. This CDR3 is 13 amino acids long. CDR3 coding DNA: TGCGCCAGCAGCCACGGGAGGGAAGAGACCCAGTACTTC. Protein: CASSHGREETQYF.

This chain uses TRBV28 with TRBJ1-5; D gene ambiguous. The germline gives CDR1 MDHEN, CDR2 SYDVKM. The CDR3 contains 15 residues. Trimming took off 6 bases at V and 3 bases at J, with 15 bases between the two ends. The CDR3: CASSKWGGDNQPQHF. The CDR3 region has the DNA TGTGCCAGCAGCAAGTGGGGTGGAGACAATCAGCCCCAGCATTTT.

This clone occurred a few times. The J gene is TRBJ2-7, the V gene TRBV2, with D perhaps given as TRBD1 or TRBD2 (5 bases each). Germline CDR1 SNHLY, CDR2 FYNNEI. The CDR3 length is 14 residues. The ends were cut back, 6 bases at V and 0 bases at J, with 12 bases in the middle. The CDR3 loop reads CASRLDGASYEQYF. The CDR3 DNA is TGTGCCAGCAGGCTCGACGGGGCCTCCTACGAGCAGTACTTC.

This chain uses TRBV28 with TRBJ2-6; possibly TRBD1 for D (5 bases). The V gene lost 2 bases and the J gene lost 1 base, with 9 bases spanning the gap. CDR3 length: 16 residues. Per germline, CDR1 MDHEN and CDR2 SYDVKM. The CDR3 coding sequence is TGTGCCAGCAGTTTAGGGCAGGGTTCTGGGGCCAACGTCCTGACTTTC. This sequence encodes CASSLGQGSGANVLTF.

V usage is TRBV14 and J usage is TRBJ2-5; D is ambiguous. Looked up from germline, CDR1 is SGHDN and CDR2 is FVKESK. V lost 6 bases to trimming and J lost 0 bases, with 17 bases between them. This CDR3 is built from 16 residues. The CDR3 sequence: CASSLPKGSYQETQYF. Here the CDR3 DNA reads TGTGCCAGCAGTTTGCCCAAGGGATCGTACCAAGAGACCCAGTACTTC.

The chain uses TRBV11-2 and TRBJ2-1, with 7 bases lining up with TRBD2. This CDR3 spans 16 amino acids. Unmatched junction bases numbered 9, after V lost 5 bases and J lost 2 bases. Germline values: CDR1 SGHAT, CDR2 FQNNGV. CDR3 amino acids: CASSPLGRGTYNEQFF. CDR3 DNA: TGTGCCAGCAGCCCCCTCGGGCGGGGGACCTACAATGAGCAGTTCTTC.

The chain is built from TRBV2 and TRBJ2-5, with 7 bases aligning to TRBD1. The CDR3 spans 15 residues. Germline loops: CDR1 SNHLY, CDR2 FYNNEI. Germline trimming cut 4 bases from V and 1 base from J; bases unmatched to any gene: 6. This CDR3 reads CASSARTGAQETQYF. The DNA of the CDR3 is TGTGCCAGCAGTGCCAGGACAGGAGCCCAAGAGACCCAGTACTTC. Complete variable domain (other parts from reference TRBV2 and TRBJ2-5): EPEVTQTPSHQVTQMGQEVILRCVPISNHLYFYWYRQILGQKVEFLVSFYNNEISEKSEIFDDQFSVERPDGSNFTLKIRSTKLEDSAMYFCASSARTGAQETQYFGPGTRLLVL.

The rearrangement uses TRBV7-9 and TRBJ2-7; the D gene is possibly TRBD1 (6 bases). The CDR3 consists of 12 residues. CDR1 SEHNR and CDR2 FQNEAQ come from the germline V gene (reference sequence). The germline V and J ends were trimmed by 5 bases and 3 bases, with 8 bases remaining between them. The CDR3 nucleotides are TGTGCCAGCAGCGAGGGGGTCTACGAGCAGTACTTC. Translated, it gives CASSEGVYEQYF.